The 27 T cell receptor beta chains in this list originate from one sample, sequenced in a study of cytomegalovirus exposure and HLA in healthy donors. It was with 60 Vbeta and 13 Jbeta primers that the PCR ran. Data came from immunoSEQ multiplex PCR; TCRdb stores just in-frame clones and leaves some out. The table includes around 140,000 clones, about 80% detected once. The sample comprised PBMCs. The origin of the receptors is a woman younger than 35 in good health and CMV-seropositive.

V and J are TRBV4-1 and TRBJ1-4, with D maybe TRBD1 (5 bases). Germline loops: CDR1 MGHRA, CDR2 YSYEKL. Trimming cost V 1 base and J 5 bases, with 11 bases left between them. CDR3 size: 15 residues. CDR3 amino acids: CASSQGWTPNEKLFF. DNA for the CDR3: TGCGCCAGCAGCCAAGGGTGGACACCGAATGAAAAACTGTTTTTT.

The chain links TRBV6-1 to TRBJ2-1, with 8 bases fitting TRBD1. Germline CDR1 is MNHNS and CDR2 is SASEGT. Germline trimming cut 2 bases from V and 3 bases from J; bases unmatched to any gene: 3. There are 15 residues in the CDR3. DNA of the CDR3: TGTGCCAGCAGTGAAAAAGGACAGGGCTACAATGAGCAGTTCTTC. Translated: CASSEKGQGYNEQFF.

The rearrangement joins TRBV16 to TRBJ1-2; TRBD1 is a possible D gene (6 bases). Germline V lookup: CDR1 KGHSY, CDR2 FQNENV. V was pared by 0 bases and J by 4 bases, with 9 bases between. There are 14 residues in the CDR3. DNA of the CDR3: TGTGCCAGCAGCCAATCTCAGGGGAGCTATGGCTACACCTTC. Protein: CASSQSQGSYGYTF.

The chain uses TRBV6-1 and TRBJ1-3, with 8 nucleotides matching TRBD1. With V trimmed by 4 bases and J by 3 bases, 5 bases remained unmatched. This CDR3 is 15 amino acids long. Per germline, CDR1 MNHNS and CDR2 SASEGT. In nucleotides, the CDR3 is TGTGCCAGCAGTGGTCAGGGGGCCGGTGGAAACACCATATATTTT. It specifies CASSGQGAGGNTIYF.

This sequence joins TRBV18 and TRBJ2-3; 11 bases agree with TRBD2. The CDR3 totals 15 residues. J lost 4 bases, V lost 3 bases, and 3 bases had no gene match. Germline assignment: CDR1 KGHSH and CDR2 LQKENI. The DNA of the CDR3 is TGTGCCAGCTCACCCCTTAGCGGGGGGGCAGATACGCAGTATTTT. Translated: CASSPLSGGADTQYF.

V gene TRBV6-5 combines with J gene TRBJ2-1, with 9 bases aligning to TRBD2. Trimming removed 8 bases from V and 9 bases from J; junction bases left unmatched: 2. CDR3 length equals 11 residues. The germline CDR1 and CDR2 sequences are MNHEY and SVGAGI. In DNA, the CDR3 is TGTGCCAGCGGCGGGGGGGGTGAGCAGTTCTTC. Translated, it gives CASGGGGEQFF.

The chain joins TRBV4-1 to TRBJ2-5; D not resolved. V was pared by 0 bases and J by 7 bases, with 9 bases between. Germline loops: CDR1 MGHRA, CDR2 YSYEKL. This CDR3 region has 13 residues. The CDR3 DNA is TGCGCCAGCAGCCAAGACCAGGCAATGACCCAGTACTTC. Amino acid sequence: CASSQDQAMTQYF.

The CDR3 here is CASSGDREIPVTGELFF. CDR3 nucleotide sequence: TGTGCCAGCAGCGGTGACCGGGAAATACCCGTTACCGGGGAGCTGTTTTTT. The genes are TRBV7-9 and TRBJ2-2; TRBD2 is a possible D gene (5 bases). The V end was cut by 5 bases, the J end by 5 bases, with 21 bases between. CDR1 and CDR2 from the germline V gene are SEHNR and FQNEAQ (reference sequence). The CDR3 totals 17 residues.

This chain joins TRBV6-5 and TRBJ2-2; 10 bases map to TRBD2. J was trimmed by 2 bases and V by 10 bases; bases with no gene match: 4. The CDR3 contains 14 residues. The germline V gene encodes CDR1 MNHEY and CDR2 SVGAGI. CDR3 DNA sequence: TGTGCCACCGGACTAGCGGTTAACACCGGGGAGCTGTTTTTT. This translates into CATGLAVNTGELFF.

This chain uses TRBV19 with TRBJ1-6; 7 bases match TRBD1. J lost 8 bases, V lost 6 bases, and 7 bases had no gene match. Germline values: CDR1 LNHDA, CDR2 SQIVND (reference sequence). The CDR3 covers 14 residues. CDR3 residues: CASRPGTVDSPLHF. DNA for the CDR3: TGTGCCAGTAGGCCCGGGACAGTCGATTCACCCCTCCACTTT. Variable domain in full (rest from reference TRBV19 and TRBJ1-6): DGGITQSPKYLFRKEGQNVTLSCEQNLNHDAMYWYRQDPGQGLRLIYYSQIVNDFQKGDIAEGYSVSREKKESFPLTVTSAQKNPTAFYLCASRPGTVDSPLHFGNGTRLTVT.

CDR3 DNA sequence: TGTGCCAGCAGCTTGATAGGTAGCGACGAGCAGTACTTC. Its protein is CASSLIGSDEQYF. The chain has TRBV5-5 and TRBJ2-7; D is perhaps TRBD2 (5 bases). CDR3 size: 13 residues. Germline assignment: CDR1 SGHKS and CDR2 YYEKEE (reference sequence). Trimming removed 1 base from V and 5 bases from J, with 10 bases in between.

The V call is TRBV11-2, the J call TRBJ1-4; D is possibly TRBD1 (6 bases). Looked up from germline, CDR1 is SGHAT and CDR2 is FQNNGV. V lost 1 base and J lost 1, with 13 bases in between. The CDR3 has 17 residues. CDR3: CASSLGMTQGTNEKLFF. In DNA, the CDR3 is TGTGCCAGCAGCTTAGGGATGACACAGGGAACTAATGAAAAACTGTTTTTT.

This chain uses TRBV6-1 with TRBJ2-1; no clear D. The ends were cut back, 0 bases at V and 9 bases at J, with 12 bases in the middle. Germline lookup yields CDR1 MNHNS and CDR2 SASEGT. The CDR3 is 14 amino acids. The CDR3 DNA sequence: TGTGCCAGCAGTGAAGCGTCCCTTGGCGGTGAGCAGTTCTTC. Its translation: CASSEASLGGEQFF.

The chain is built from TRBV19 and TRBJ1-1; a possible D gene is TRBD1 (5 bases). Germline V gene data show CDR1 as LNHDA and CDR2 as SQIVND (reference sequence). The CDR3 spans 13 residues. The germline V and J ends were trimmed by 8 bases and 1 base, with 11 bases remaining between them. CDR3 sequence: CASGDSRNTEAFF. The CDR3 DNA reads TGTGCCAGTGGCGACAGCCGGAACACTGAAGCTTTCTTT.

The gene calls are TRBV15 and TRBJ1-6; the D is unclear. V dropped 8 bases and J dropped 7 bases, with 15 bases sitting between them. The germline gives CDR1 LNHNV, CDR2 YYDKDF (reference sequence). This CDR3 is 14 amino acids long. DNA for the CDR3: TGTGCCACCCGAGCAACTGACGGGAATTCACCCCTCCACTTT. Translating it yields CATRATDGNSPLHF.

The CDR3 coding sequence is TGCAGCTCTGACAGGGTTGGGGCGGGAAGGGGCTACACCTTC. This translates into CSSDRVGAGRGYTF. J is TRBJ1-2 and V is TRBV29-1, with 7 bases matching TRBD1. The germline gives CDR1 SQVTM, CDR2 ANQGSEA. J was trimmed by 8 bases and V by 8 bases; bases with no gene match: 17. This CDR3 comprises 14 residues. Filled out from reference TRBV29-1 and TRBJ1-2, the complete variable domain reads SAVISQKPSRDICQRGTSLTIQCQVDSQVTMMFWYRQQPGQSLTLIATANQGSEATYESGFVIDKFPISRPNLTFSTLTVSNMSPEDSSIYLCSSDRVGAGRGYTFGSGTRLTVV.

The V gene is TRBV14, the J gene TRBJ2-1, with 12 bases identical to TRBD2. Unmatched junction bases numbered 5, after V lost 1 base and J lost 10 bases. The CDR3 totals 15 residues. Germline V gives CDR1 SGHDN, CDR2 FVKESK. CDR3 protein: CASSQVLAGGNEQFF. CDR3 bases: TGTGCCAGCAGCCAAGTTCTAGCGGGGGGGAACGAGCAGTTCTTC.

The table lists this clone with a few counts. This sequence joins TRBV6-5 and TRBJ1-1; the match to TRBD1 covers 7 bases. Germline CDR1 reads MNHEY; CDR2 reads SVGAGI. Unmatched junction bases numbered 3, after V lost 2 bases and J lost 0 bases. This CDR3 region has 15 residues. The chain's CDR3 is CASSYDTGVNTEAFF. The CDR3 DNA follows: TGTGCCAGCAGTTACGACACAGGGGTGAACACTGAAGCTTTCTTT.

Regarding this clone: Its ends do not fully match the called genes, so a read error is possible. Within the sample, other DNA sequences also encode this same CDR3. In DNA form, the CDR3 reads TGTGCCAGCAGCTTATCGACAACTCTCTATGGCTACACCTTC. This encodes CASSLSTTLYGYTF. This chain joins TRBV28 and TRBJ1-2; D is unresolved. Germline-derived CDR1 and CDR2 are MDHEN and SYDVKM. This CDR3 is built from 14 residues.

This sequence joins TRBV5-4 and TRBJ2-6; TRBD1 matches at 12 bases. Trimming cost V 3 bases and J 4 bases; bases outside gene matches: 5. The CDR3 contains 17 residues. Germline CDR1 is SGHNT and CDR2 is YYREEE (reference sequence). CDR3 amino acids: CASSWGQGARGANVLTF. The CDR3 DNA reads TGTGCCAGCAGCTGGGGACAGGGGGCCCGCGGGGCCAACGTCCTGACTTTC.

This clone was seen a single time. In DNA form, the CDR3 reads TGTGCCAGCAGTGCCGTCATAGCGGGGGGGCGGAATGAGCAGTTCTTC. It is translated as CASSAVIAGGRNEQFF. The chain has TRBV2 and TRBJ2-1; 11 bases agree with TRBD2. The junction had 9 bases not matched to a gene; V was cut back by 4 bases and J by 7 bases. This CDR3 region has 16 residues. Germline CDR1 reads SNHLY; CDR2 reads FYNNEI.

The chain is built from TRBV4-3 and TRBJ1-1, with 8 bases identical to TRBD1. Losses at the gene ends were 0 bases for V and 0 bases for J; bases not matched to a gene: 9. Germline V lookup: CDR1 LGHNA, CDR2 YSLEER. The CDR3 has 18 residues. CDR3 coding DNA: TGCGCCAGCAGCCAAGAATTTCGAGGGGACAGGATGAACACTGAAGCTTTCTTT. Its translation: CASSQEFRGDRMNTEAFF.

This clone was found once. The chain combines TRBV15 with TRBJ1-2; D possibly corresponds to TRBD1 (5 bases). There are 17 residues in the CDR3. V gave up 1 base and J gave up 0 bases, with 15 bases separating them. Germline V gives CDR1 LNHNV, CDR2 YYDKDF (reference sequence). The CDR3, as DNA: TGTGCCACCAGCAGAGGTGGCAGGGAAGGGACTAACTATGGCTACACCTTC. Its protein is CATSRGGREGTNYGYTF.

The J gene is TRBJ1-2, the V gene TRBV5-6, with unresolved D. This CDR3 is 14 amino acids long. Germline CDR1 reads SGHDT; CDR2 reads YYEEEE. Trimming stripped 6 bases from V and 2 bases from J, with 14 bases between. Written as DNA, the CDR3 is TGTGCCAGCACCCCCAGCGAACTAAACTATGGCTACACCTTC. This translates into CASTPSELNYGYTF.

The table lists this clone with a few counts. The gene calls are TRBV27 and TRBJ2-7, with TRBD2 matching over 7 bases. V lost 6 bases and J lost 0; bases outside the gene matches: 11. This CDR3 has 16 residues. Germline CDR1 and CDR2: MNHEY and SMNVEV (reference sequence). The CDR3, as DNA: TGTGCCAGCAGCTCCGGACTAGGCCTTAGCTCCTACGAGCAGTACTTC. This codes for CASSSGLGLSSYEQYF.

The CDR3 region is CAITAGVWAEAFF. The CDR3 nucleotides read TGTGCCATCACCGCAGGGGTTTGGGCTGAAGCTTTCTTT. This chain joins TRBV10-3 and TRBJ1-1; possible D gene TRBD1, 6 bases. This CDR3 has 13 amino acids. V was shortened by 7 bases and J by 6 bases, with 15 bases between the two germline ends. Germline lookup yields CDR1 ENHRY and CDR2 SYGVKD.

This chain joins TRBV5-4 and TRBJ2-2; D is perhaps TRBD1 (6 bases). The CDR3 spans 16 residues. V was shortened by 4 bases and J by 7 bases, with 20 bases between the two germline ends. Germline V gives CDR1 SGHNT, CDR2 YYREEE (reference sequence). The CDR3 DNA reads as TGTGCCAGCAGCCCTAACAGGGTTGCGACGATCGGGGAGCTGTTTTTT. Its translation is CASSPNRVATIGELFF.